The 8 T cell receptor beta chains in this list originate from one sample, sequenced in a study of OX40 agonist ivuxolimab in advanced cancers. Library prep was done by the immunoSEQ multiplex PCR assay. TCRdb holds this immuneACCESS table with in-frame rearrangements only. Some clones are missing; in checked studies, unresolved V genes explain under half, and the rest has no known cause. The sample includes tens of thousands of clones, with 75% to 85% observed a single time. The ten largest account for less than 11% of the sample. Sequencing was performed on CD4+ or CD8+ T cells sorted from blood, taken in a trial of the OX40 agonist ivuxolimab. The receptors were sampled from an adult with an advanced solid tumor such as melanoma, head and neck, liver or kidney cancer.

V gene TRBV2 combines with J gene TRBJ1-1, with a possible D match to TRBD1 (5 bases). The CDR3 is made up of 14 amino acids. Germline-derived CDR1 and CDR2 are SNHLY and FYNNEI. Trimming left V 4 bases short and J 5 bases short, with 14 bases between. The CDR3, as DNA: TGTGCCAGCAGTGTTCCTCAGGGTTTTACTGAAGCTTTCTTT. The encoded protein is CASSVPQGFTEAFF.

Only one count was recorded for this clone. The rearrangement uses TRBV6-5 and TRBJ1-4, with 10 bases lining up with TRBD1. There are 15 residues in the CDR3. Trimming cost V 5 bases and J 8 bases; bases outside gene matches: 8. CDR1 is MNHEY, CDR2 SVGAGI, per germline. The CDR3 loop reads CASSPRGQGREKLFF. As DNA, the CDR3 is TGTGCCAGCAGTCCCCGGGGACAGGGGCGGGAAAAACTGTTTTTT.

As for this clone: One end of the junction varies from germline; a read error may be responsible. The V gene is TRBV7-7, the J gene TRBJ2-1, with 7 bases lining up with TRBD2. The CDR3 consists of 17 residues. Germline-derived CDR1 and CDR2 are SSHAT and FNYEAQ (reference sequence). CDR3 in DNA: TGTGCTAGCAGCTTAGGGGCCTGGCGGGAGCCCTACAATGAGCAGTTCTTC. Translation gives CASSLGAWREPYNEQFF.

The chain has TRBV14 and TRBJ1-1; D perhaps matches TRBD1 (5 bases). V was cut by 1 base and J by 10 bases, with 16 bases left in between. CDR3 size: 14 residues. Looked up from germline, CDR1 is SGHDN and CDR2 is FVKESK. CDR3 bases: TGTGCCAGCAGCCAAGGTGTAGGGGCCGAGGGAGCTTTCTTT. This translates into CASSQGVGAEGAFF.

The chain links TRBV7-2 to TRBJ2-1; 7 nucleotides line up with TRBD1. The CDR3 totals 14 residues. J lost 9 bases, V lost 4 bases, and 9 bases had no gene match. The germline V gene has CDR1 SGHTA and CDR2 FQGNSA. The CDR3 region has the DNA TGTGCCAGCAGCTCAGACAGGGTAATGAGTGAGCAGTTCTTC. This gives the protein CASSSDRVMSEQFF.

The chain recombines TRBV19 with TRBJ1-5; 11 bases map to TRBD1. The germline V gene encodes CDR1 LNHDA and CDR2 SQIVND (reference sequence). The CDR3 extends over 17 amino acids. J gave up 2 bases and V 9 bases, and 12 bases lay outside the gene matches. CDR3 residues: CASRPRGTGGGNQPQHF. CDR3 coding DNA: TGTGCCAGCAGACCTCGTGGGACAGGGGGTGGCAATCAGCCCCAGCATTTT.

The chain joins TRBV10-2 to TRBJ2-7; the match to TRBD2 covers 12 bases. Germline V gives CDR1 WSHSY, CDR2 SAAADI. The length of the CDR3 is 15 residues. The junction had 9 bases not matched to a gene; V was cut back by 6 bases and J by 6 bases. This CDR3 is CASRLLAGGPGEQYF. CDR3 bases: TGCGCCAGCAGACTTCTAGCGGGAGGGCCGGGCGAGCAGTACTTC.

With regard to this clone: The same CDR3 also results from other DNA sequences found in this sample. This rearrangement joins TRBV28 to TRBJ1-2; 7 nucleotides match TRBD1. Germline V gene data show CDR1 as MDHEN and CDR2 as SYDVKM. The V and J ends lost 2 bases and 2 bases, in that order; junction bases with no gene match: 11. CDR3 size: 17 residues. DNA of the CDR3: TGTGCCAGCAGTTTAAGCCATTTGGGACAGTTAAACTATGGCTACACCTTC. It specifies CASSLSHLGQLNYGYTF.